The 28 T cell receptor beta chains presented below share a single source sample, sequenced in a study of blood T cell repertoires in COVID-19. Method: immunoSEQ multiplex PCR; TCRdb's copy keeps in-frame clones and lacks some. The sample shows approximately 110,000 clones, about 82% of them seen only once. Sequenced material: peripheral blood. These receptor sequences come from a human donor in a cohort sampled during active COVID-19.

This clone has just one count. This sequence joins TRBV28 and TRBJ1-1; D unclear. There are 12 residues in the CDR3. Trimming shortened V by 6 bases and J by 9 bases, and 14 bases separated the two germline ends. Germline CDR1 and CDR2: MDHEN and SYDVKM. For the CDR3, the DNA is TGTGCCAGCAGGGCCGGGGATCTAAAAGCTTTCTTT. Encoded protein: CASRAGDLKAFF.

The chain carries TRBV28 and TRBJ2-7, with TRBD1 matching 7 bases. The ends lost 7 bases at V and 1 base at J; junction bases unmatched: 7. CDR1 is MDHEN and CDR2 is SYDVKM in the germline V gene. The CDR3 loop spans 14 amino acids. CDR3 residues: CASIPRDRSYEQYF. As DNA, the CDR3 is TGTGCCAGCATCCCCCGGGACAGATCCTACGAGCAGTACTTC.

The table lists this clone with a count of one. The rearrangement joins TRBV5-5 to TRBJ1-5; 8 bases are shared with TRBD1. V gave up 4 bases and J gave up 9 bases; unmatched junction bases: 15. The CDR3 is 16 residues long. Germline CDR1 reads SGHKS; CDR2 reads YYEKEE (reference sequence). CDR3 bases: TGTGCCAGCAGCCGTCCCCGGGACAGGCCGAGTTGGCCCCAGCATTTT. This translates into CASSRPRDRPSWPQHF.

The rearrangement uses TRBV9 and TRBJ1-5; possible D gene TRBD1, 5 bases. Trimming left V 0 bases short and J 3 bases short, with 7 bases between. This CDR3 spans 14 amino acids. Germline CDR1 reads SGDLS; CDR2 reads YYNGEE. Here the CDR3 reads CASSVGGDNQPQHF. The CDR3 DNA is TGTGCCAGCAGCGTAGGGGGGGACAATCAGCCCCAGCATTTT. The full variable domain, with the rest looked up from reference TRBV9 and TRBJ1-5, is DSGVTQTPKHLITATGQRVTLRCSPRSGDLSVYWYQQSLDQGLQFLIQYYNGEERAKGNILERFSAQQFPDLHSELNLSSLELGDSALYFCASSVGGDNQPQHFGDGTRLSIL.

This clone was counted between two and nine times. The V gene is TRBV28, the J gene TRBJ1-5; the D is unclear. Germline values: CDR1 MDHEN, CDR2 SYDVKM. V was cut by 3 bases and J by 1 base, with 7 bases left in between. The length of the CDR3 is 14 residues. The CDR3 nucleotides are TGTGCCAGCAGTTTGAGGCCGAGCAATCAGCCCCAGCATTTT. The encoded protein is CASSLRPSNQPQHF.

This sequence joins TRBV28 and TRBJ2-1; no firm D call. The V end lost 4 bases, the J end lost 3 bases, and 10 bases lay between the germline ends. The CDR3 contains 14 residues. Germline CDR1 reads MDHEN; CDR2 reads SYDVKM. DNA for the CDR3: TGTGCCAGCAGTTCAGGCCAACGCTACAATGAGCAGTTCTTC. It encodes CASSSGQRYNEQFF.

This clone was recorded a few times. This chain connects TRBV27 to TRBJ2-7; TRBD2 matches 12 bases. Per the germline V gene, CDR1 is MNHEY and CDR2 is SMNVEV (reference sequence). J was trimmed by 4 bases and V by 2 bases; bases with no gene match: 3. The CDR3 has 15 amino acids. CDR3 in DNA: TGTGCCAGCAGTTTAGCTAGCGGGAGGGTATACGAGCAGTACTTC. It translates to CASSLASGRVYEQYF.

The chain is built from TRBV19 and TRBJ2-7; TRBD2 matches at 8 bases. In germline, CDR1 is LNHDA, CDR2 SQIVND (reference sequence). This CDR3 has 13 amino acids. The J segment lost 0 bases and the V segment lost 10 bases, leaving 5 bases of the junction unmatched. CDR3: CATKSGSSYEQYF. The CDR3 DNA is TGTGCCACTAAAAGCGGGAGCTCCTACGAGCAGTACTTC.

This chain joins TRBV2 and TRBJ1-5, with a weak D call TRBD1 (6 bases). Germline V gene sequence: CDR1 SNHLY, CDR2 FYNNEI. The V gene lost 4 bases and the J gene lost 7 bases, with 14 bases spanning the gap. The CDR3 has 14 amino acids. The CDR3 spells CASSANRDSQPQHF. CDR3 DNA: TGTGCCAGCAGTGCGAACAGGGATTCGCAGCCCCAGCATTTT.

J is TRBJ2-2 and V is TRBV28; 7 bases match TRBD1. Germline CDR1 and CDR2: MDHEN and SYDVKM. This CDR3 is built from 15 residues. Trimming removed 3 bases from V and 2 bases from J; junction bases left unmatched: 3. CDR3: CASSLGTANTGELFF. The CDR3 DNA is TGTGCCAGCAGTTTGGGGACAGCCAACACCGGGGAGCTGTTTTTT.

This chain links TRBV7-6 with TRBJ1-2; a possible D gene is TRBD1 (5 bases). Germline CDR1 is SGHVS and CDR2 is FNYEAQ. The CDR3 covers 15 residues. V was pared by 0 bases and J by 6 bases, with 14 bases between. CDR3 DNA: TGTGCCAGCAGCTTAGCGGGGGGGACGCGGGATGGCTACACCTTC. It is translated as CASSLAGGTRDGYTF.

V is TRBV5-4 and J is TRBJ1-3; 9 positions match TRBD1. The CDR3 runs to 16 residues. The trim removed 6 bases at V and 7 bases at J, leaving 14 bases unmatched. Germline V gene data show CDR1 as SGHNT and CDR2 as YYREEE (reference sequence). This chain's CDR3 is CASTQSSGTGTNTIYF. The DNA of the CDR3 is TGTGCCAGCACCCAATCTTCCGGGACAGGGACGAACACCATATATTTT.

V usage is TRBV11-2 and J usage is TRBJ1-4; D is unclear. CDR1 is SGHAT and CDR2 is FQNNGV in the germline V gene. V lost 0 bases and J lost 0, with 11 bases in between. The CDR3 extends over 17 amino acids. The chain's CDR3 is CASSLDITTPTNEKLFF. The CDR3 DNA reads as TGTGCCAGCAGCTTAGATATAACCACTCCAACTAATGAAAAACTGTTTTTT.

This clone was recorded only once. V usage is TRBV28 and J usage is TRBJ1-1, with D possibly being TRBD1 (6 bases). The CDR3 length is 15 residues. V lost 6 bases, J lost 0 bases, and 14 bases lay in between. Germline V gene sequence: CDR1 MDHEN, CDR2 SYDVKM. The CDR3, as DNA: TGTGCCAGCAGACCGTCGACAGGAATGAACACTGAAGCTTTCTTT. This translates into CASRPSTGMNTEAFF. Looking up the rest from reference TRBV28 and TRBJ1-1 gives the full variable domain: DVKVTQSSRYLVKRTGEKVFLECVQDMDHENMFWYRQDPGLGLRLIYFSYDVKMKEKGDIPEGYSVSREKKERFSLILESASTNQTSMYLCASRPSTGMNTEAFFGQGTRLTVV.

This chain links TRBV27 with TRBJ2-3, with 14 bases fitting TRBD2. CDR1 is MNHEY, CDR2 SMNVEV, per germline (reference sequence). The CDR3 sequence is 17 residues long. V lost 5 bases and J lost 4; bases outside the gene matches: 8. CDR3 amino acids: CASSLRLAGGPADTQYF. The CDR3 DNA follows: TGTGCCAGCAGTCTACGACTAGCGGGAGGGCCGGCAGATACGCAGTATTTT.

The sample holds one count of this clone. The chain joins TRBV4-3 to TRBJ2-3, with D perhaps matching TRBD1 (6 bases). V was cut by 0 bases and J by 8 bases, with 15 bases left in between. Germline V CDR1 and CDR2: LGHNA, YSLEER. CDR3 length: 15 amino acids. CDR3 DNA sequence: TGCGCCAGCAGCCAAGACGGGCAGGGGAGTGGTACGCAGTATTTT. Translation: CASSQDGQGSGTQYF.

V and J are TRBV28 and TRBJ2-7, with 7 bases fitting TRBD2. There are 13 residues in the CDR3. Germline CDR1 MDHEN, CDR2 SYDVKM. The V segment lost 9 bases and the J segment 5 bases; nucleotides outside the gene matches: 10. Written as DNA, the CDR3 is TGTGCCAGTACGGGCGGGAGAAGCCACGAGCAGTACTTC. Its translation: CASTGGRSHEQYF.

V gene TRBV19 combines with J gene TRBJ1-5; D call uncertain. The CDR3 covers 13 residues. V was cut by 3 bases and J by 5 bases, with 8 bases left in between. Germline V gene data show CDR1 as LNHDA and CDR2 as SQIVND (reference sequence). CDR3: CASSIYPDQPQHF. Here the CDR3 DNA reads TGTGCCAGTAGTATTTACCCGGATCAGCCCCAGCATTTT.

V and J are TRBV7-6 and TRBJ2-2; D call uncertain. This CDR3 has 16 amino acids. Germline CDR1 is SGHVS and CDR2 is FNYEAQ. V dropped 1 base and J dropped 0 bases, with 9 bases sitting between them. This CDR3 reads CASSLGMGANTGELFF. CDR3 DNA: TGTGCCAGCAGCTTAGGGATGGGCGCGAACACCGGGGAGCTGTTTTTT.

This sequence joins TRBV15 and TRBJ2-5; TRBD1 is a possible D gene (6 bases). The CDR3 runs 15 residues. V gave up 0 bases and J gave up 2 bases, with 10 bases separating them. Looked up from germline, CDR1 is LNHNV and CDR2 is YYDKDF (reference sequence). CDR3 in amino acids: CATSRDQDRQETQYF. In DNA, the CDR3 is TGTGCCACCAGCAGAGATCAGGACAGACAAGAGACCCAGTACTTC.

This rearrangement joins TRBV2 to TRBJ2-7; the D gene is possibly TRBD2 (5 bases). The CDR3 consists of 13 residues. Germline V gene data show CDR1 as SNHLY and CDR2 as FYNNEI. V lost 5 bases and J 2 bases, leaving 10 bases between the germline ends. This CDR3 reads CASSPGITYEQYF. The CDR3 DNA reads as TGTGCCAGCAGTCCGGGAATCACCTACGAGCAGTACTTC.

The V and J genes are TRBV21-1 and TRBJ2-3; no check of the table's D call, TRBD2, against the DNA was made. TRBV21-1 is deemed a pseudogene. The CDR3 loop spans 16 amino acids. In nucleotides, the CDR3 is TGTGCCAGCGGGGCCGGGACTAGGATTAACAGGGATACGCAGTATTTT. As protein: CASGAGTRINRDTQYF.

The rearrangement links TRBV4-2 to TRBJ1-1, with a tentative D call TRBD1 (5 bases). The CDR3 consists of 16 residues. V gave up 1 base and J gave up 6 bases, with 18 bases separating them. The germline gives CDR1 LGHNA, CDR2 YNFKEQ. The CDR3 bases are TGTGCCAGCAGCCAAGCTTATGCGGGGGGGATTCCTGAAGCTTTCTTT. Its protein product is CASSQAYAGGIPEAFF.

The V and J genes are TRBV9 and TRBJ2-3; 13 bases are shared with TRBD2. CDR1 SGDLS and CDR2 YYNGEE come from the germline V gene. This CDR3 has 18 residues. Trimming at V came to 3 bases and at J to 0 bases, leaving 7 bases not matched to a gene. The CDR3 loop is CASSAGTSGVPSTDTQYF. The CDR3 DNA is TGTGCCAGCAGCGCCGGGACTAGCGGGGTTCCTAGCACAGATACGCAGTATTTT. Based on the CDR3 plus reference TRBV9 and TRBJ2-3, the full variable domain is DSGVTQTPKHLITATGQRVTLRCSPRSGDLSVYWYQQSLDQGLQFLIQYYNGEERAKGNILERFSAQQFPDLHSELNLSSLELGDSALYFCASSAGTSGVPSTDTQYFGPGTRLTVL.

The V and J genes are TRBV5-1 and TRBJ2-7; 11 bases fit TRBD1. The germline CDR1 and CDR2 sequences are SGHRS and YFSETQ. V lost 2 bases, J lost 7 bases, and 11 bases stayed unmatched. This CDR3 region has 16 residues. The CDR3 DNA is TGCGCCAGCAGCTTCACGACCGGGACAGGGGGTTTAGAGCAGTACTTC. This encodes CASSFTTGTGGLEQYF. The variable domain in full, completed from reference TRBV5-1 and TRBJ2-7, reads KAGVTQTPRYLIKTRGQQVTLSCSPISGHRSVSWYQQTPGQGLQFLFEYFSETQRNKGNFPGRFSGRQFSNSRSEMNVSTLELGDSALYLCASSFTTGTGGLEQYFGPGTRLTVT.

This chain uses TRBV19 with TRBJ2-7, with D possibly matching TRBD2 (5 bases). Germline V gene lookup returns CDR1 LNHDA and CDR2 SQIVND (reference sequence). Trimming shortened V by 5 bases and J by 6 bases, and 8 bases separated the two germline ends. The CDR3 spans 11 residues. CDR3 residues: CASSGGGEQYF. Written as DNA, the CDR3 is TGTGCCAGTAGTGGAGGCGGCGAGCAGTACTTC.

This clone was picked up a small number of times. The gene calls are TRBV24-1 and TRBJ2-7, with 7 bases lining up with TRBD2. The V gene end was trimmed by 2 bases and the J gene end by 4 bases; junction bases not matched to a gene: 10. This CDR3 spans 16 amino acids. The germline CDR1 and CDR2 sequences are KGHDR and SFDVKD. In DNA, the CDR3 is TGTGCCACCAGTGATTGCGGGGGTAGGGGAGGATACGAGCAGTACTTC. Translating gives CATSDCGGRGGYEQYF.

V and J are TRBV11-1 and TRBJ2-3; 10 bases map to TRBD2. The V gene end was trimmed by 5 bases and the J gene end by 3 bases; junction bases not matched to a gene: 8. The CDR3 is 16 residues long. Germline V gene sequence: CDR1 SGHAT, CDR2 FQDESV (reference sequence). The CDR3, as DNA: TGTGCCAGCAGCGGCATAGCGGGAGGACGGACAGATACGCAGTATTTT. It is translated as CASSGIAGGRTDTQYF.